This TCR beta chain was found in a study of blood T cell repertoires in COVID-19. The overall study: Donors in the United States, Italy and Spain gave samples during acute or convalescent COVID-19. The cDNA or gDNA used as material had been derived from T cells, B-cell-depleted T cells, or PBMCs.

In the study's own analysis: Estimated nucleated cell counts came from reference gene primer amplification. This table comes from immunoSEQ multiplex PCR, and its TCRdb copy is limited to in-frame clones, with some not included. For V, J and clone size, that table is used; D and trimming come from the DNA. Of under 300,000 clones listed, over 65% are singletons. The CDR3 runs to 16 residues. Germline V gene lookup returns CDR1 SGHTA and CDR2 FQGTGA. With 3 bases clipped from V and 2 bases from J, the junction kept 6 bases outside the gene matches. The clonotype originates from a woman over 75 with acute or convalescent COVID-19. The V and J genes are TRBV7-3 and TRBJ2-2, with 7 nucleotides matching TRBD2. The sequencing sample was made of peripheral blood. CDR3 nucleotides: TGTGCCAGCAGCTTGGACGGGGGGACTAACACCGGGGAGCTGTTTTTT. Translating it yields CASSLDGGTNTGELFF. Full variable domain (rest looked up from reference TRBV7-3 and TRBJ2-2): GAGVSQTPSNKVTEKGKYVELRCDPISGHTALYWYRQSLGQGPEFLIYFQGTGAADDSGLPNDRFFAVRPEGSVSTLKIQRTERGDSAVYLCASSLDGGTNTGELFFGEGSRLTVL.